The 29 T cell receptor beta chains below come from one sample, sequenced in a study of CXCR3 chemokines and chemotherapy response in bladder cancer. MiXCR, run by TCRdb on the PCR reads, gives a single entry per CDR3 protein. The data contain more than 7,000 distinct CDR3 sequences, 10% to 15% of them singletons. This material was obtained from a patient whose treatment included neoadjuvant chemotherapy. These receptor sequences come from a human donor with bladder cancer that responded to neoadjuvant chemotherapy.

Many counts were recorded for this clonotype. V and J are TRBV10-3 and TRBJ1-5; TRBD1 matches 12 bases. The germline V gene encodes CDR1 ENHRY and CDR2 SYGVKD. The CDR3 is 16 residues long. The J segment lost 1 base and the V segment lost 4 bases, leaving 2 bases of the junction unmatched. The CDR3 DNA is TGTGCCATCAGTGGGGGACAGGGGGCAAGCAATCAGCCCCAGCATTTT. This encodes CAISGGQGASNQPQHF.

This clonotype was counted a few times. This rearrangement joins TRBV12-3 or TRBV12-4 to TRBJ2-1, with D possibly TRBD2 on 5 matching bases. V gave up 1 base and J gave up 13 bases, with 20 bases separating them. The CDR3 is 15 amino acids. CDR3 protein: CASSLDPRAREEQFF. The CDR3 region has the DNA TGTGCCAGCAGTTTAGATCCCCGGGCTCGGGAAGAACAGTTCTTC.

This clonotype was detected many times. The chain employs TRBV6-2 or TRBV6-3 and TRBJ1-2; a weak D match, TRBD1 (6 bases). Trimming took 7 bases from V and 5 from J, leaving 11 bases between them. This CDR3 has 12 amino acids. Germline V gene lookup returns CDR1 MNHEY and CDR2 SVGEGT. The chain's CDR3 is CASTPTGYGYTF. The CDR3 DNA reads TGTGCCAGCACTCCGACAGGATATGGCTACACCTTC.

This clonotype is categorized as medium-sized. This chain joins TRBV6-6 and TRBJ1-1, with a weak D call TRBD1 (6 bases). Germline V gene sequence: CDR1 MNHNY, CDR2 SVGAGI (reference sequence). The CDR3 extends over 17 amino acids. V shed 0 bases and J shed 0 bases, with 14 bases lying between them. CDR3 nucleotide sequence: TGTGCCAGCAGTTACTCGACTACAGGGAGGGTGAACACTGAAGCTTTCTTT. Translation: CASSYSTTGRVNTEAFF.

By share, this clonotype ranks as medium-sized. The rearrangement joins TRBV6-1 to TRBJ1-2; a weak D match, TRBD1 (6 bases). This CDR3 region has 15 residues. Trimming took off 6 bases at V and 4 bases at J, with 18 bases between the two ends. The germline V gene has CDR1 MNHNS and CDR2 SASEGT. The CDR3 protein is CASRVGGGGVYGYTF. The CDR3 coding sequence is TGTGCCAGCAGGGTCGGAGGGGGTGGAGTCTATGGCTACACCTTC.

As concerns this clonotype: A far more abundant clone sits one base away, making this likely a read error. The rearrangement links TRBV6-1 to TRBJ2-7; 7 bases match TRBD2. The CDR3 length is 16 residues. Germline V lookup: CDR1 MNHNS, CDR2 SASEGT. The V and J ends lost 6 bases and 7 bases, in that order; junction bases with no gene match: 18. The CDR3 coding sequence is TGTGCCAGCAGGGGGAGTTGGAGCGGGGTGTACAATGAGCAGTACTTC. This gives the protein CASRGSWSGVYNEQYF.

This clonotype was seen repeatedly, ten times or more. The V call is TRBV27, the J call TRBJ1-1; TRBD1 matches at 9 bases. The CDR3 sequence is 15 residues long. CDR1 and CDR2 from the germline V gene are MNHEY and SMNVEV (reference sequence). V was pared by 5 bases and J by 5 bases, with 9 bases of the junction left unmatched. In nucleotides, the CDR3 is TGTGCCAGCAGTCCCGAAGGACAGGGGTGGACTGAAGCTTTCTTT. It is translated as CASSPEGQGWTEAFF.

This clonotype occurred many times. The chain links TRBV18 to TRBJ1-2; 9 bases are shared with TRBD1. In germline, CDR1 is KGHSH, CDR2 LQKENI. CDR3 length equals 13 residues. The junction had 2 bases not matched to a gene; V was cut back by 5 bases and J by 4 bases. The CDR3: CASSTGQGYGYTF. The CDR3 bases are TGTGCCAGCTCAACGGGACAGGGCTATGGCTACACCTTC.

The rearrangement uses TRBV27 and TRBJ2-1; a weak D match, TRBD1 (8 bases). The CDR3 extends over 19 amino acids. V was clipped by 6 bases and J by 0 bases, with 24 bases between them. Germline values: CDR1 MNHEY, CDR2 SMNVEV (reference sequence). CDR3 protein: CASRPFARGRGFSYNEQFF. Written as DNA, the CDR3 is TGTGCCAGCAGGCCCTTCGCCAGGGGGCGGGGGTTCTCCTACAATGAGCAGTTCTTC.

This clonotype is judged large. V gene TRBV18 combines with J gene TRBJ2-1; the match to TRBD2 covers 9 bases. The germline CDR1 and CDR2 sequences are KGHSH and LQKENI. CDR3 length equals 18 residues. The V and J ends lost 2 bases and 1 base, in that order; junction bases with no gene match: 9. This CDR3 reads CASSPLPLAGPSYNEQFF. The CDR3 DNA reads TGTGCCAGCTCACCATTACCCCTAGCGGGGCCATCCTACAATGAGCAGTTCTTC.

This clonotype came up many times. This rearrangement joins TRBV5-6 to TRBJ1-3, with D tentatively TRBD1 (5 bases). Germline V gene lookup returns CDR1 SGHDT and CDR2 YYEEEE. The CDR3 loop spans 15 amino acids. V was clipped by 0 bases and J by 2 bases, with 9 bases between them. The CDR3: CASSLEGPTGNTIYF. Written as DNA, the CDR3 is TGTGCCAGCAGCTTGGAGGGGCCCACTGGAAACACCATATATTTT.

This clonotype occurred many times. This chain uses TRBV19 with TRBJ1-3; D is possibly TRBD1 (5 bases). The length of the CDR3 is 15 residues. Germline loops: CDR1 LNHDA, CDR2 SQIVND (reference sequence). With 5 bases removed from V and 0 bases from J, the gap between germline ends came to 11 bases. CDR3 nucleotides: TGTGCCAGTAGTCGGGGGGGTCTCTCTGGAAACACCATATATTTT. This gives the protein CASSRGGLSGNTIYF.

In this sample, this clonotype is large. The chain joins TRBV6-6 to TRBJ1-2, with D possibly TRBD1 on 6 matching bases. There are 11 residues in the CDR3. The ends were cut back, 7 bases at V and 10 bases at J, with 13 bases in the middle. Per germline, CDR1 MNHNY and CDR2 SVGAGI (reference sequence). This chain's CDR3 is CASTYRVSYTF. The CDR3 bases are TGTGCCAGCACCTACAGGGTGTCCTACACCTTC.

In its sample, this clonotype was seen many times. The V gene is TRBV12-3 or TRBV12-4, the J gene TRBJ2-3; 10 positions agree with TRBD1. J was trimmed by 8 bases and V by 7 bases; bases with no gene match: 12. This CDR3 region has 15 residues. Here the CDR3 DNA reads TGTGCCAGCAATCCCCGGGACAGGGGCCCCGGTACGCAGTATTTT. This sequence encodes CASNPRDRGPGTQYF.

This clonotype was recorded many times. The chain joins TRBV19 to TRBJ2-5, with unresolved D. V dropped 5 bases and J dropped 2 bases, with 15 bases sitting between them. The CDR3 length is 15 residues. CDR1 LNHDA and CDR2 SQIVND come from the germline V gene (reference sequence). The CDR3 sequence is CASSPNPRTQETQYF. CDR3 bases: TGTGCCAGTAGTCCGAACCCCCGGACGCAAGAGACCCAGTACTTC.

This clonotype was detected ten times or more. The rearrangement links TRBV12-3 or TRBV12-4 to TRBJ2-3; 7 positions match TRBD1. The V gene end was trimmed by 5 bases and the J gene end by 7 bases; junction bases not matched to a gene: 9. The CDR3 runs to 14 residues. CDR3 region: CASSPGTVINTQYF. As DNA, the CDR3 is TGTGCCAGCAGTCCCGGGACAGTCATCAATACGCAGTATTTT.

This clonotype was counted at least ten times. The chain has TRBV30 and TRBJ2-3; D might be TRBD1 (8 bases). The CDR3 covers 16 residues. Germline CDR1 is GTSNPN and CDR2 is SVGIG (reference sequence). The V gene lost 1 base and the J gene lost 0 bases, with 14 bases spanning the gap. CDR3 bases: TGTGCCTGGAGTGGGGAACAGGGGGGGAGCACAGATACGCAGTATTTT. Protein sequence: CAWSGEQGGSTDTQYF.

There are many counts of this clonotype. The chain couples TRBV19 to TRBJ2-1; 10 nucleotides align to TRBD2. The V gene end was trimmed by 3 bases and the J gene end by 8 bases; junction bases not matched to a gene: 7. CDR1 and CDR2 from the germline V gene are LNHDA and SQIVND (reference sequence). The CDR3 consists of 15 residues. The CDR3 nucleotides are TGTGCCAGTAGTATGGGAGCGGGGGGGAGGGATGAGCAGTTCTTC. Amino acid sequence: CASSMGAGGRDEQFF.

The chain employs TRBV4-1 and TRBJ1-2; D is possibly TRBD1 (5 bases). The length of the CDR3 is 19 residues. Between the trimmed V and J ends, which lost 1 base and 1 base, there was a span of 22 bases. Per the germline V gene, CDR1 is MGHRA and CDR2 is YSYEKL. CDR3 sequence: CASSQVRADGRGINYGYTF. The CDR3 DNA follows: TGCGCCAGCAGCCAAGTACGAGCCGACGGGAGGGGCATTAACTATGGCTACACCTTC.

This clonotype occurred many times. V and J are TRBV27 and TRBJ1-4, with a weak D call TRBD1 (5 bases). This CDR3 has 16 residues. Germline CDR1 MNHEY, CDR2 SMNVEV (reference sequence). The V gene lost 6 bases and the J gene lost 2 bases, with 16 bases spanning the gap. CDR3 bases: TGTGCCAGCAGGGACCTATCGCAGGGCACTAATGAAAAACTGTTTTTT. Encoded protein: CASRDLSQGTNEKLFF.

Many counts were recorded for this clonotype. The chain uses TRBV30 and TRBJ1-2; TRBD1 agrees at 9 bases. Germline V gene data show CDR1 as GTSNPN and CDR2 as SVGIG (reference sequence). The junction had 5 bases not matched to a gene; V was cut back by 4 bases and J by 2 bases. The CDR3 contains 14 residues. CDR3 protein: CAWKGDRGNYGYTF. As DNA, the CDR3 is TGTGCCTGGAAAGGCGACAGGGGGAACTATGGCTACACCTTC.

This clonotype appeared many times. The J gene is TRBJ2-7, the V gene TRBV5-6; 9 positions match TRBD1. This CDR3 spans 15 amino acids. Germline V lookup: CDR1 SGHDT, CDR2 YYEEEE. The V gene end was trimmed by 4 bases and the J gene end by 3 bases; junction bases not matched to a gene: 8. The CDR3: CASSNGQGRRYEQYF. CDR3 coding DNA: TGTGCCAGCAGCAATGGACAGGGGAGACGCTACGAGCAGTACTTC.

In this sample, this clonotype turned up many times. The V and J genes are TRBV6-6 and TRBJ2-3; 10 bases are a match to TRBD2. The J segment lost 8 bases and the V segment lost 2 bases, leaving 10 bases of the junction unmatched. CDR3 length: 16 amino acids. Germline V gene lookup returns CDR1 MNHNY and CDR2 SVGAGI (reference sequence). As DNA, the CDR3 is TGTGCCAGCAGTTACGGGGCGAGCGGGGGGGCAGCTACGCAGTATTTT. Its protein product is CASSYGASGGAATQYF.

In its sample, this clonotype was seen a few times. V gene TRBV12-3 or TRBV12-4 combines with J gene TRBJ2-2; D perhaps matches TRBD2 (6 bases). V lost 5 bases and J lost 3, with 10 bases in between. This CDR3 region has 14 residues. For the CDR3, the DNA is TGTGCCAGCAGTCGGGGGTCGGACACCGGGGAGCTGTTTTTT. This sequence encodes CASSRGSDTGELFF.

This clonotype has more than one count but fewer than ten. In DNA form, the CDR3 reads TGTGCCAGCAGCTTAAGGCGGGGGGGCCGTCCGTCTAGCACAGATACGCAGTATTTT. Translated: CASSLRRGGRPSSTDTQYF. The chain links TRBV7-9 to TRBJ2-3, with 9 bases lining up with TRBD2. V lost 2 bases, J lost 0 bases, and 12 bases stayed unmatched. The CDR3 is 19 amino acids. Per germline, CDR1 SEHNR and CDR2 FQNEAQ (reference sequence).

By proportion, this clonotype is medium-sized. V gene TRBV10-3 combines with J gene TRBJ2-1; 7 bases match TRBD2. Trimming took 0 bases from V and 3 from J; bases not matched to a gene: 5. CDR3 length: 16 amino acids. Germline assignment: CDR1 ENHRY and CDR2 SYGVKD. The CDR3 here is CAISESMAGDYNEQFF. Written as DNA, the CDR3 is TGTGCCATCAGTGAGTCGATGGCGGGGGACTACAATGAGCAGTTCTTC.

V is TRBV6-2 or TRBV6-3 and J is TRBJ2-3; TRBD1 aligns across 9 bases. J lost 5 bases, V lost 6 bases, and 12 bases had no gene match. Germline V gives CDR1 MNHEY, CDR2 SVGEGT. The CDR3 covers 16 residues. CDR3 in amino acids: CASSRRPGQGKDTQYF. Here the CDR3 DNA reads TGTGCCAGCAGCCGTCGCCCGGGACAGGGAAAAGATACGCAGTATTTT.

This clonotype is medium-sized (0.01 to 0.1%) within its sample. The chain has TRBV19 and TRBJ2-1, with TRBD2 matching over 8 bases. Germline CDR1 and CDR2: LNHDA and SQIVND (reference sequence). This CDR3 comprises 14 residues. After removal of 3 bases from V and 3 bases from J, the junction contained 1 base not matched to a gene. CDR3: CASSITSGYNEQFF. The CDR3 DNA reads as TGTGCCAGTAGTATTACTAGCGGCTACAATGAGCAGTTCTTC.

By proportion, this clonotype is medium-sized. This sequence joins TRBV7-2 and TRBJ2-3, with D unresolved. CDR3 length: 13 amino acids. Germline V CDR1 and CDR2: SGHTA, FQGNSA. The V end was cut by 5 bases, the J end by 2 bases, with 8 bases between. The chain's CDR3 is CASSGSFTDTQYF. The CDR3 DNA sequence: TGTGCCAGCAGCGGTAGTTTCACAGATACGCAGTATTTT. The variable domain in full, completed from reference TRBV7-2 and TRBJ2-3, reads GAGVSQSPSNKVTEKGKDVELRCDPISGHTALYWYRQSLGQGLEFLIYFQGNSAPDKSGLPSDRFSAERTGGSVSTLTIQRTQQEDSAVYLCASSGSFTDTQYFGPGTRLTVL.